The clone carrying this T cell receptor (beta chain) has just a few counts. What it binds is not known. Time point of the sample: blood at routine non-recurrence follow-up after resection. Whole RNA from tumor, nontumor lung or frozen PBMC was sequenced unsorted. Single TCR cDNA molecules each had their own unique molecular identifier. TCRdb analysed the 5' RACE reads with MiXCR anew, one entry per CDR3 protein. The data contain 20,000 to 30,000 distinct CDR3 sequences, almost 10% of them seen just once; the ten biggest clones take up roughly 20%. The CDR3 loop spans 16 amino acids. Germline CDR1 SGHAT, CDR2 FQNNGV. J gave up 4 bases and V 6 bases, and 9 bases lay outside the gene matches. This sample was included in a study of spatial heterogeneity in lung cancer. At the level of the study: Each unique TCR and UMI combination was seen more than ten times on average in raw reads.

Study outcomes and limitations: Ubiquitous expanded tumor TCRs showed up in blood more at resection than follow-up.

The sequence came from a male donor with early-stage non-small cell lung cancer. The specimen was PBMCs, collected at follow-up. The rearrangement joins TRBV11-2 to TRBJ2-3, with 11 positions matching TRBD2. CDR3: CASRPRLAGFSDTQYF. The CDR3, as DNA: TGTGCCAGCAGACCCCGACTAGCGGGATTCTCAGATACGCAGTATTTT.